The TCR beta chain under discussion was sequenced for a study of shared clonotypes between healthy human individuals. Study at large: The cohort comprised a couple of women and a few men. Their ages spanned 18 to 49 years. Findings and limits, study-wide: Richness estimates generally favored naive over memory subsets.

Trimming cost V 5 bases and J 3 bases; bases outside gene matches: 5. This CDR3 has 15 residues. Germline V gives CDR1 MNHNY, CDR2 SVGAGI (reference sequence). Deep-level assay runs were performed. Method: immunoSEQ multiplex PCR; TCRdb's copy keeps in-frame clones and lacks some. The sample yields millions of clones, 90% to 95% seen once. Notes on this clone: Antigen specificity is unknown.

The sequenced material came from naive CD4+ T cells sorted from blood. Subset here: CD45RA+ positively selected. V is TRBV6-6 and J is TRBJ1-4; 8 nucleotides match TRBD1. The receptor was isolated from a man between 18 and 29 years old in good health. DNA for the CDR3: TGTGCCAGCAGTACCGCGGGACAGGCTAATGAAAAACTGTTTTTT. Translated: CASSTAGQANEKLFF.